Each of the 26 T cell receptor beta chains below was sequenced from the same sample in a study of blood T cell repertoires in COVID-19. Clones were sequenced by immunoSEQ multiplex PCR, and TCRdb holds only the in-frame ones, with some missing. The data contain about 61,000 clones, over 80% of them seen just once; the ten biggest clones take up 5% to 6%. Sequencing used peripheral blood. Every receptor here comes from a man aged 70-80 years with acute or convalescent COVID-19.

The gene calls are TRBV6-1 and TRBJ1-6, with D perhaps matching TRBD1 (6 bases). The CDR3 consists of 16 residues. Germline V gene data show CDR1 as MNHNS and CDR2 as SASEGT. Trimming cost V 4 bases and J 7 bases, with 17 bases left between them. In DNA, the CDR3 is TGTGCCAGCAGTGTTCGGACAGCCGGGGGGAATTCACCCCTCCACTTT. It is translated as CASSVRTAGGNSPLHF.

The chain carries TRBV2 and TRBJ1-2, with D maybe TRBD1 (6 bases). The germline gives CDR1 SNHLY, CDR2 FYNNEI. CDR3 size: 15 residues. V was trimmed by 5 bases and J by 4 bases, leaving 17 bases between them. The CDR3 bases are TGTGCCAGCAGTCCCCAAGGCCAGGGGACCTATGGCTACACCTTC. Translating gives CASSPQGQGTYGYTF.

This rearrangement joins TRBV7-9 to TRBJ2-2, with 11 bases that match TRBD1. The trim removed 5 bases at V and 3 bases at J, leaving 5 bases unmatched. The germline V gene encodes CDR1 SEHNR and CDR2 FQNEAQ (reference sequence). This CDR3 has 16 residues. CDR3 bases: TGTGCCAGCAGCCAGGGACAGGGGGAGGACACCGGGGAGCTGTTTTTT. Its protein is CASSQGQGEDTGELFF.

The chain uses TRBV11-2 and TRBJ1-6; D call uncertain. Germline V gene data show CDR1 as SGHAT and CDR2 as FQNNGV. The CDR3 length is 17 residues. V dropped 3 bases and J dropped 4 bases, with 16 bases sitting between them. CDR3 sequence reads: CASSLNYLREYNSPLHF. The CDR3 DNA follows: TGTGCCAGCAGCTTGAACTACCTCCGGGAATATAATTCACCCCTCCACTTT.

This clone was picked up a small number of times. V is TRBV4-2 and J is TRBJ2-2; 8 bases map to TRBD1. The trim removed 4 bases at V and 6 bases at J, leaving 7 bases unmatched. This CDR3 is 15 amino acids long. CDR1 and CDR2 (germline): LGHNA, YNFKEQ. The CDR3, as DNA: TGTGCCAGCAGCCCCGACAGGGGCAACCCCGGGGAGCTGTTTTTT. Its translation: CASSPDRGNPGELFF.

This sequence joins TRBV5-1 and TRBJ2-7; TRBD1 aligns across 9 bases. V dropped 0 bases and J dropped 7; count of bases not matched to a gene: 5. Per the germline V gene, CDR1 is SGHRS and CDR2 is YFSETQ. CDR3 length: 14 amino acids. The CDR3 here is CASSLVQGAGEQYF. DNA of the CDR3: TGCGCCAGCAGCTTGGTACAGGGGGCTGGGGAGCAGTACTTC.

The CDR3 region is CASSVGGTGASSGNTIYF. DNA of the CDR3: TGTGCCAGCAGCGTAGGGGGAACAGGCGCCTCCTCTGGAAACACCATATATTTT. The chain couples TRBV9 to TRBJ1-3, with D perhaps TRBD1 (5 bases). The CDR3 covers 18 residues. Germline loops: CDR1 SGDLS, CDR2 YYNGEE. V lost 0 bases and J lost 0, with 16 bases in between. Complete variable domain (other parts from reference TRBV9 and TRBJ1-3): DSGVTQTPKHLITATGQRVTLRCSPRSGDLSVYWYQQSLDQGLQFLIQYYNGEERAKGNILERFSAQQFPDLHSELNLSSLELGDSALYFCASSVGGTGASSGNTIYFGEGSWLTVV.

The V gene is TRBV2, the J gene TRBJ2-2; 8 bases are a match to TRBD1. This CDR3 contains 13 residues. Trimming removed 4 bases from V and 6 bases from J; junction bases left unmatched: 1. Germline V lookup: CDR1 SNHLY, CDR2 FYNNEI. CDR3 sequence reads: CASSGTGPGELFF. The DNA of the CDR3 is TGTGCCAGCAGTGGGACAGGGCCCGGGGAGCTGTTTTTT.

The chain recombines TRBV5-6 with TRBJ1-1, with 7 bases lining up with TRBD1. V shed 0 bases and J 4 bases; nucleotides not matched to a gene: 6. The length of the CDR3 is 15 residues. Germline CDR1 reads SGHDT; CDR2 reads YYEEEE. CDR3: CASSLDRGDGTEAFF. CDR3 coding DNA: TGTGCCAGCAGCTTGGACAGGGGAGATGGCACTGAAGCTTTCTTT.

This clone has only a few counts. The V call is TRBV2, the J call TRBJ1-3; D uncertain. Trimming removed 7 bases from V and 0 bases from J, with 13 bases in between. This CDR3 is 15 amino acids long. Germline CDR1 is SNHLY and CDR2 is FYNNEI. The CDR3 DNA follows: TGTGCCAGCATCCGGGAGCCTAACTCTGGAAACACCATATATTTT. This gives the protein CASIREPNSGNTIYF.

This CDR3 is CAISALTGEGEQFF. In nucleotides, the CDR3 is TGTGCCATCAGTGCCCTGACAGGGGAGGGTGAGCAGTTCTTC. The chain carries TRBV10-3 and TRBJ2-1, with a weak D call TRBD1 (8 bases). This CDR3 contains 14 residues. Germline V gene data show CDR1 as ENHRY and CDR2 as SYGVKD. V lost 4 bases, J lost 9 bases, and 16 bases lay in between.

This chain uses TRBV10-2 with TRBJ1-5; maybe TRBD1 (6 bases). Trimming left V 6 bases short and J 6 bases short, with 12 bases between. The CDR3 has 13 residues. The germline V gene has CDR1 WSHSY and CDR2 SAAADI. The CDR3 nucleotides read TGCGCCAGCAGCTCCACAGGGTTTCAGCCCCAGCATTTT. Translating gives CASSSTGFQPQHF.

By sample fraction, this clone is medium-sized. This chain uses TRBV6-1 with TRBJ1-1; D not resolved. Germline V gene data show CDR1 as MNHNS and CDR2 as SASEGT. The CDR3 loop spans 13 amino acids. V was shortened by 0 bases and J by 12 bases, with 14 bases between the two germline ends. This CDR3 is CASSEAPGGRPFF. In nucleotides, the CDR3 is TGTGCCAGCAGTGAAGCGCCTGGAGGAAGACCTTTCTTT.

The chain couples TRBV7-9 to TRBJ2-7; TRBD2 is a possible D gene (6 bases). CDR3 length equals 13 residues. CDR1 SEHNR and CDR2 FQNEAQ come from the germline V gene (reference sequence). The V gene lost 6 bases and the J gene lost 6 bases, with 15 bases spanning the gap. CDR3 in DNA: TGTGCCAGCAGTCTTACTCAGGGAGGCGAGCAGTACTTC. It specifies CASSLTQGGEQYF.

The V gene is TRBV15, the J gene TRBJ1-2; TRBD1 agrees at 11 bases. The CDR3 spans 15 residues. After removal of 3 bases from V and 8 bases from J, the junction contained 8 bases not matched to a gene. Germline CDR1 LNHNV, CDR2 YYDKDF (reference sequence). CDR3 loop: CATSSVRTGGDGYTF. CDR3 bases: TGTGCCACCAGCAGCGTTAGGACAGGGGGCGACGGCTACACCTTC.

Here the CDR3 reads CASSPAAGETQYF. Here the CDR3 DNA reads TGTGCCAGCTCACCAGCCGCAGGAGAGACCCAGTACTTC. V gene TRBV18 combines with J gene TRBJ2-5, with no clear D. The CDR3 has 13 amino acids. Germline V gives CDR1 KGHSH, CDR2 LQKENI. V lost 2 bases, J lost 4 bases, and 8 bases lay in between.

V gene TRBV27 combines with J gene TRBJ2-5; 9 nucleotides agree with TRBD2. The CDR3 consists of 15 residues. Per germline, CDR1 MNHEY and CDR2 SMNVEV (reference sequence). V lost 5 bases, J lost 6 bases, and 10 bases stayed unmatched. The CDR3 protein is CASSAGLAPAKTQYF. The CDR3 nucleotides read TGTGCCAGCAGTGCGGGACTAGCTCCCGCGAAGACCCAGTACTTC.

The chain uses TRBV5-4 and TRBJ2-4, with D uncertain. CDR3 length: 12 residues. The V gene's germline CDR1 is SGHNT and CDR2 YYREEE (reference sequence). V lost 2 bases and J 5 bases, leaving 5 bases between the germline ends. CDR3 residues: CASSFFENIQYF. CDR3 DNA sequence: TGTGCCAGCAGCTTTTTCGAAAACATTCAGTACTTC.

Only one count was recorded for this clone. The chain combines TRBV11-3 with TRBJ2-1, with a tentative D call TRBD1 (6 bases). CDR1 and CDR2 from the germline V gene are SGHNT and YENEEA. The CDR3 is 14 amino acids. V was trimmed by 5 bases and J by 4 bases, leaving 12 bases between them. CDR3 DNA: TGTGCCAGCAGCCCACGCCAGGGGTACAATGAGCAGTTCTTC. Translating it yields CASSPRQGYNEQFF.

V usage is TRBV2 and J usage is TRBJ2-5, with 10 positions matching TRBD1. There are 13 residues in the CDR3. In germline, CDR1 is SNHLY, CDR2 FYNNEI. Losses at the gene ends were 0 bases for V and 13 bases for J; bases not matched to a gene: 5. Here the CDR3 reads CASSEARQGARYF. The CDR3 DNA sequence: TGTGCCAGCAGTGAAGCTCGACAGGGGGCTCGGTACTTC.

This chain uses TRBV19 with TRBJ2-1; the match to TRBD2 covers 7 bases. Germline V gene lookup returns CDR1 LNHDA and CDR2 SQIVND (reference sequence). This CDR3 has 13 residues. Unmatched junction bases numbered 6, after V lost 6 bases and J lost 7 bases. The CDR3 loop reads CASSGLGGNEQFF. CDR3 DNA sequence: TGTGCCAGTAGCGGACTAGGCGGGAATGAGCAGTTCTTC.

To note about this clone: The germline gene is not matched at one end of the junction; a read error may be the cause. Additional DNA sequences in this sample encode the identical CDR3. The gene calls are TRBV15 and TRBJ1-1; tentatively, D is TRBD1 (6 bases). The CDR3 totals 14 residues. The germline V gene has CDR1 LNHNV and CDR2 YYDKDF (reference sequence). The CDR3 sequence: CATSRGGENTEAFF. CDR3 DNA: TGCGCCACCAGCAGGGGCGGGGAAAACACTGAAGCTTTCTTT.

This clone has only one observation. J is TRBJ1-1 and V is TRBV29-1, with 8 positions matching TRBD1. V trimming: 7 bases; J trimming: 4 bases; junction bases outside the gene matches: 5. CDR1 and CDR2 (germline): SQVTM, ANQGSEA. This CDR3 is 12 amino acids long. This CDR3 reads CSAGTGGTEAFF. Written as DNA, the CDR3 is TGCAGCGCCGGGACAGGCGGCACTGAAGCTTTCTTT.

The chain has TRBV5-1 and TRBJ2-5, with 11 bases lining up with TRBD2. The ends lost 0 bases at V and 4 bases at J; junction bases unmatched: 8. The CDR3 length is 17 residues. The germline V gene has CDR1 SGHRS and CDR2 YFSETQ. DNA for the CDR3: TGCGCCAGCAGCTTGGCGCTAGCGGGGGGACGGGGAGAGACCCAGTACTTC. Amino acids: CASSLALAGGRGETQYF. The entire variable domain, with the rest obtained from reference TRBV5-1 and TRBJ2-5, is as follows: KAGVTQTPRYLIKTRGQQVTLSCSPISGHRSVSWYQQTPGQGLQFLFEYFSETQRNKGNFPGRFSGRQFSNSRSEMNVSTLELGDSALYLCASSLALAGGRGETQYFGPGTRLLVL.

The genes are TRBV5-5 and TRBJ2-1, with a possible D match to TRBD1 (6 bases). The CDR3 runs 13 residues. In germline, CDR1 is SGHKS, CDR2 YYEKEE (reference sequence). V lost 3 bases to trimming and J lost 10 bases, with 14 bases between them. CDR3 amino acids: CASSSGVLEEQFF. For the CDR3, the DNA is TGTGCCAGCAGCTCAGGGGTCTTGGAGGAGCAGTTCTTC.

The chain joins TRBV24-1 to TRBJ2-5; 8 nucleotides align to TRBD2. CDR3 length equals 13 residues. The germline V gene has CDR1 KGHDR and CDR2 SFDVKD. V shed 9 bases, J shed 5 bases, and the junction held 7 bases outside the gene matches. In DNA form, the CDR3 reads TGTGCCACCTCAAGCGGGGGTGACGAGACCCAGTACTTC. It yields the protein CATSSGGDETQYF.